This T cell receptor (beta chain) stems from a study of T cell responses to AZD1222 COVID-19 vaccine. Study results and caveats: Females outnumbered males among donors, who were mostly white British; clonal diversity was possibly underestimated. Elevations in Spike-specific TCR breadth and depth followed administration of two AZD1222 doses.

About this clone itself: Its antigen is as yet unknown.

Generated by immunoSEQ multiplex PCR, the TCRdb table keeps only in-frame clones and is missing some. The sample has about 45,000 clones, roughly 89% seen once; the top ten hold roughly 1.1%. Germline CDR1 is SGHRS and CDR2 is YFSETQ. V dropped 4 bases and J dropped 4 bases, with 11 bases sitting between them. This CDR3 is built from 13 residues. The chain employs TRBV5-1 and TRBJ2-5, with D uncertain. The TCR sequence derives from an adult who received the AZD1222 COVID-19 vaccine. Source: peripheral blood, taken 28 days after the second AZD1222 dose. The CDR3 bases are TGCGCCAGCAGCCGACGACTGAGAGAGACCCAGTACTTC. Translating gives CASSRRLRETQYF. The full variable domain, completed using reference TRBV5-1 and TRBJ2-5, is KAGVTQTPRYLIKTRGQQVTLSCSPISGHRSVSWYQQTPGQGLQFLFEYFSETQRNKGNFPGRFSGRQFSNSRSEMNVSTLELGDSALYLCASSRRLRETQYFGPGTRLLVL.